This T cell receptor beta chain was identified during a study of control samples from healthy donors and cancer patients. This CDR3 is 13 amino acids long. V was shortened by 3 bases and J by 6 bases, with 13 bases between the two germline ends. The germline V gene has CDR1 SGDLS and CDR2 YYNGEE. Repertoires were generated with immunoSEQ multiplex PCR, while TCRdb's copy carries only in-frame clones and drops some. The sample lists around 180,000 clones, approximately 94% seen once, with about 1.4% in the top ten. Input material: blood. The TCR originated in a woman aged 18-29 years in good health. The V gene is TRBV9, the J gene TRBJ2-7, with D possibly being TRBD2 (6 bases). The CDR3 here is CASSAGTAREQYF. The CDR3 DNA sequence: TGTGCCAGCAGCGCCGGGACTGCACGCGAGCAGTACTTC.